This TCR beta chain was retrieved from a study of shared clonotypes between healthy human individuals. The repertoire was sequenced with immunoSEQ multiplex PCR; TCRdb's copy has only in-frame clones and lacks some. The sample records some 690,000 clones, about 90% being singletons. Germline lookup yields CDR1 LNHNV and CDR2 YYDKDF (reference sequence). The CDR3 has 19 amino acids. V dropped 2 bases and J dropped 0 bases, with 19 bases sitting between them. For this clone: Its antigen remains unidentified.

Overall study results and limits: With few donors, the genetic and exposure-history diversity represented was limited. Clonotypes shared by all four donors outscored non-shared clonotypes in generation probability. Approximately 5% was the fraction of naive CD4 clonotypes found shared across a few donors.

Sequenced: memory CD8+ T cells from PBMCs. Stated subset: CD45RO+ cells pooled with CCR7-negative TemRA cells. V and J are TRBV15 and TRBJ1-4; D perhaps matches TRBD1 (6 bases). The sequence came from a young man in good health. Some clones in this sample may be carry-over from other donors' samples. As DNA, the CDR3 is TGTGCCACCAGCAGACCTAGGATAGTCGGGACATCAACTAATGAAAAACTGTTTTTT. This translates into CATSRPRIVGTSTNEKLFF. The full variable domain, in which reference TRBV15 and TRBJ1-4 provide the parts outside the CDR3, is DAMVIQNPRYQVTQFGKPVTLSCSQTLNHNVMYWYQQKSSQAPKLLFHYYDKDFNNEADTPDNFQSRRPNTSFCFLDIRSPGLGDTAMYLCATSRPRIVGTSTNEKLFFGSGTQLSVL.